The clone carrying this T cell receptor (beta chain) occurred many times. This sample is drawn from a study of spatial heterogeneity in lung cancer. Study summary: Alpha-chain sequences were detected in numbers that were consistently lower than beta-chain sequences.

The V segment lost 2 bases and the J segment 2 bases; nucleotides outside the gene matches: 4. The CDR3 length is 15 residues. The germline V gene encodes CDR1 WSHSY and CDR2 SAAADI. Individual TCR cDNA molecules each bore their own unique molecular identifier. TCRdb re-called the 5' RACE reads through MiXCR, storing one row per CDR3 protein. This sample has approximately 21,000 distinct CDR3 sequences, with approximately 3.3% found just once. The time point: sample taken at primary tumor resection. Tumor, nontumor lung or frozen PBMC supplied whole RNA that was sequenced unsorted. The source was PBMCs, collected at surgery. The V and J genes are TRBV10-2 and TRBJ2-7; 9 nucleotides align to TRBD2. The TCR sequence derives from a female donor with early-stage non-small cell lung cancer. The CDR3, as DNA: TGCGCCAGCAGTGAGGATGCGGGAGGGCCCTACGAGCAGTACTTC. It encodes CASSEDAGGPYEQYF.